Below, 30 T cell receptor beta chains from the same sample are listed, as sequenced in a study of blood T cell repertoires in COVID-19. The table came from immunoSEQ multiplex PCR; TCRdb's copy has only in-frame clones and leaves some out. Altogether under 300,000 clones are present, roughly 80% being singletons, with the ten largest covering 4% to 6%. Sequencing used peripheral blood. The source is a woman aged 80 or older with active or convalescent COVID-19.

The V call is TRBV28, the J call TRBJ1-2; 12 nucleotides line up with TRBD1. CDR1 MDHEN and CDR2 SYDVKM come from the germline V gene. This CDR3 has 18 residues. With V trimmed by 3 bases and J by 3 bases, 11 bases remained unmatched. The CDR3 DNA reads TGTGCCAGCAGTTTCAAGGGACAGGGGGCCTTGGTGGACTATGGCTACACCTTC. Amino acids: CASSFKGQGALVDYGYTF.

This clone was detected a few times. The chain combines TRBV6-2 or TRBV6-3 with TRBJ1-2, with a tentative D call TRBD1 (6 bases). Germline V gives CDR1 MNHEY, CDR2 SVGEGT. Trimming pared 6 bases from V and 8 bases from J, leaving 16 bases between. CDR3 length: 13 residues. The CDR3 is CASSPTGLRGYTF. The CDR3 bases are TGTGCCAGCAGCCCTACAGGGTTGAGGGGCTACACCTTC.

The chain recombines TRBV3-1 (or the pseudogene TRBV3-2) with TRBJ1-1, with D possibly being TRBD1 (5 bases). Trimming removed 2 bases at V and 1 base at J, with 17 bases between. The CDR3 extends over 17 amino acids. CDR1 and CDR2 from the germline V gene are LGHDT and YNNKEL (reference sequence). The DNA of the CDR3 is TGTGCCAGCAGCCAATCCTTCGGGGGTCGGCCGAACACTGAAGCTTTCTTT. It translates to CASSQSFGGRPNTEAFF.

The rearrangement links TRBV19 to TRBJ2-6, with D possibly matching TRBD1 (6 bases). This CDR3 has 15 residues. The V end was cut by 7 bases, the J end by 0 bases, with 10 bases between. The germline CDR1 and CDR2 sequences are LNHDA and SQIVND (reference sequence). The CDR3 nucleotides read TGTGCCAGTAAAGGGGACAACTCTGGGGCCAACGTCCTGACTTTC. Translated: CASKGDNSGANVLTF.

This clone came up a few times. This chain joins TRBV28 and TRBJ1-2; the D is unclear. Germline V gene sequence: CDR1 MDHEN, CDR2 SYDVKM. CDR3 length equals 13 residues. Trimming removed 2 bases at V and 12 bases at J, with 16 bases between. CDR3 coding DNA: TGTGCCAGCAGTTTAGGGCAGGTCTTCCCCGACACCTTC. This sequence encodes CASSLGQVFPDTF.

The chain has TRBV2 and TRBJ2-5; TRBD2 matches 10 bases. Trimming at V came to 3 bases and at J to 1 base, leaving 5 bases not matched to a gene. This CDR3 spans 16 amino acids. Germline V gene lookup returns CDR1 SNHLY and CDR2 FYNNEI. The CDR3 DNA reads as TGTGCCAGCAGTGAGCTTCTAGCGGGGGCCCAAGAGACCCAGTACTTC. It is translated as CASSELLAGAQETQYF.

The chain recombines TRBV7-2 with TRBJ1-4; 11 nucleotides match TRBD1. Germline values: CDR1 SGHTA, CDR2 FQGNSA. This CDR3 has 15 residues. The J segment lost 8 bases and the V segment lost 5 bases, leaving 7 bases of the junction unmatched. CDR3 amino acids: CASSHGRDRGEKLFF. The CDR3 bases are TGTGCCAGCAGCCATGGGCGGGACAGGGGGGAAAAACTGTTTTTT.

The V call is TRBV14, the J call TRBJ1-2, with D unresolved. V was pared by 0 bases and J by 8 bases, with 4 bases between. The CDR3 contains 11 residues. Per germline, CDR1 SGHDN and CDR2 FVKESK. As DNA, the CDR3 is TGTGCCAGCAGCCAAGACGGGGGCTACACCTTC. It specifies CASSQDGGYTF.

The V gene is TRBV28, the J gene TRBJ1-4, with D tentatively TRBD1 (6 bases). Trimming took off 5 bases at V and 5 bases at J, with 15 bases between the two ends. This CDR3 contains 15 residues. Germline V gene data show CDR1 as MDHEN and CDR2 as SYDVKM. DNA of the CDR3: TGTGCCAGCAGTGCCCTATTACAGGGAAATGAAAAACTGTTTTTT. The encoded protein is CASSALLQGNEKLFF.

The chain carries TRBV4-2 and TRBJ1-1; D is possibly TRBD1 (5 bases). Deletions cut 3 bases from V and 2 bases from J, with 13 bases between. In germline, CDR1 is LGHNA, CDR2 YNFKEQ. This CDR3 region has 15 residues. CDR3 in amino acids: CASSQGKTDNTEAFF. CDR3 bases: TGTGCCAGCAGCCAGGGAAAGACAGACAACACTGAAGCTTTCTTT.

The gene calls are TRBV5-6 and TRBJ2-3; D unresolved. CDR1 and CDR2 (germline): SGHDT, YYEEEE. V lost 3 bases and J lost 4, with 15 bases in between. This CDR3 spans 15 amino acids. Written as DNA, the CDR3 is TGTGCCAGCAGCTCTTCGCCCAGATCTGCAGATACGCAGTATTTT. It specifies CASSSSPRSADTQYF.

The V call is TRBV28, the J call TRBJ1-2; a possible D gene is TRBD1 (5 bases). Germline V gene lookup returns CDR1 MDHEN and CDR2 SYDVKM. Deletions cut 3 bases from V and 3 bases from J, with 11 bases between. The CDR3 is made up of 14 amino acids. In DNA, the CDR3 is TGTGCCAGCAGTTTGGGGGGGGTTCACTATGGCTACACCTTC. It specifies CASSLGGVHYGYTF.

This rearrangement joins TRBV3-1 (or the pseudogene TRBV3-2) to TRBJ1-2; TRBD1 agrees at 9 bases. Per germline, CDR1 LGHDT and CDR2 YNNKEL (reference sequence). The CDR3 consists of 16 residues. V shed 0 bases and J 4 bases; nucleotides not matched to a gene: 6. Written as DNA, the CDR3 is TGTGCCAGCAGCCAAGATAGGTGGGGACAGGGCTATGGCTACACCTTC. Its protein is CASSQDRWGQGYGYTF.

The genes are TRBV11-3 and TRBJ2-3, with a weak D call TRBD2 (6 bases). The CDR3 is 14 amino acids. Germline CDR1 SGHNT, CDR2 YENEEA. The V and J ends lost 1 base and 2 bases respectively, with 7 bases between them. The CDR3: CASSLGTTTDTQYF. CDR3 bases: TGTGCCAGCAGCTTAGGGACTACCACAGATACGCAGTATTTT.

V is TRBV27 and J is TRBJ2-7; tentative D call: TRBD1 (5 bases). The CDR3 runs to 15 residues. Germline loops: CDR1 MNHEY, CDR2 SMNVEV (reference sequence). Trimming cost V 0 bases and J 0 bases, with 9 bases left between them. The CDR3 protein is CASSLSPTVSYEQYF. The DNA of the CDR3 is TGTGCCAGCAGTTTATCCCCGACAGTCTCCTACGAGCAGTACTTC.

This rearrangement joins TRBV15 to TRBJ2-7, with 10 positions matching TRBD1. Trimming removed 1 base from V and 2 bases from J; junction bases left unmatched: 5. The CDR3 sequence is 16 residues long. From germline, CDR1 is LNHNV and CDR2 YYDKDF (reference sequence). This CDR3 reads CATSRGGGQGTYEQYF. CDR3 bases: TGTGCCACCAGCAGAGGGGGGGGACAGGGGACCTACGAGCAGTACTTC. The full variable domain, completed using reference TRBV15 and TRBJ2-7, is DAMVIQNPRYQVTQFGKPVTLSCSQTLNHNVMYWYQQKSSQAPKLLFHYYDKDFNNEADTPDNFQSRRPNTSFCFLDIRSPGLGDTAMYLCATSRGGGQGTYEQYFGPGTRLTVT.

This clone was seen once. The chain joins TRBV2 to TRBJ1-5, with TRBD1 identical over 7 bases. The V and J ends lost 6 bases and 7 bases, in that order; junction bases with no gene match: 6. This CDR3 region has 13 residues. Germline values: CDR1 SNHLY, CDR2 FYNNEI. The CDR3 loop is CASSLGTAQPQHF. The CDR3 DNA reads TGTGCCAGCAGCCTCGGGACAGCACAGCCCCAGCATTTT.

The chain has TRBV5-4 and TRBJ2-5; D unresolved. The germline CDR1 and CDR2 sequences are SGHNT and YYREEE (reference sequence). Trimming took 0 bases from V and 4 from J, leaving 7 bases between them. The CDR3 runs 13 residues. CDR3 DNA: TGTGCCAGCAGCTTGGGTTCCGGAGAGACCCAGTACTTC. This encodes CASSLGSGETQYF.

The chain joins TRBV2 to TRBJ2-3; D uncertain. CDR1 is SNHLY, CDR2 FYNNEI, per germline. The CDR3 runs 17 residues. Trimming removed 3 bases from V and 2 bases from J, with 18 bases in between. The CDR3 here is CASSDLRSRGVTDTQYF. DNA for the CDR3: TGTGCCAGCAGTGACCTTCGGAGCCGTGGCGTCACAGATACGCAGTATTTT.

The chain is built from TRBV5-1 and TRBJ2-7, with a possible D match to TRBD1 (6 bases). CDR3 size: 16 residues. Germline V gene sequence: CDR1 SGHRS, CDR2 YFSETQ. V was shortened by 4 bases and J by 3 bases, with 20 bases between the two germline ends. The CDR3 nucleotides read TGCGCCAGCAGCGCCCACAGGGATGGGAAACTCTACGAGCAGTACTTC. It encodes CASSAHRDGKLYEQYF.

V is TRBV10-3 and J is TRBJ2-1, with TRBD1 matching over 9 bases. The J segment lost 6 bases and the V segment lost 2 bases, leaving 5 bases of the junction unmatched. In germline, CDR1 is ENHRY, CDR2 SYGVKD. The length of the CDR3 is 15 residues. The CDR3 loop reads CAISEGGTGFNEQFF. The CDR3, as DNA: TGTGCCATCAGTGAGGGCGGGACAGGGTTCAATGAGCAGTTCTTC.

The chain couples TRBV5-1 to TRBJ1-4; TRBD1 matches 7 bases. Germline CDR1 and CDR2: SGHRS and YFSETQ. Unmatched junction bases numbered 6, after V lost 4 bases and J lost 12 bases. The CDR3 spans 12 residues. The CDR3 DNA reads as TGCGCCAGCAGCGCCGGGACAGCAGAACTGTTTTTT. Residues: CASSAGTAELFF. Combining the CDR3 with reference TRBV5-1 and TRBJ1-4 gives the whole variable domain KAGVTQTPRYLIKTRGQQVTLSCSPISGHRSVSWYQQTPGQGLQFLFEYFSETQRNKGNFPGRFSGRQFSNSRSEMNVSTLELGDSALYLCASSAGTAELFFGSGTQLSVL.

CDR3 DNA: TGTGCCAGTAGTATGAAAGGGCTGGGGGCAGGGTTAATCTCTGGGGCCAACGTCCTGACTTTC. Residues: CASSMKGLGAGLISGANVLTF. The rearrangement joins TRBV19 to TRBJ2-6, with D perhaps matching TRBD1 (6 bases). Trimming took 3 bases from V and 0 from J, leaving 24 bases between them. The CDR3 is 21 residues long. Germline assignment: CDR1 LNHDA and CDR2 SQIVND (reference sequence).

The genes are TRBV6-5 and TRBJ1-6; D is possibly TRBD1 (5 bases). Germline V gene data show CDR1 as MNHEY and CDR2 as SVGAGI. This CDR3 region has 15 residues. Trimming left V 6 bases short and J 7 bases short, with 16 bases between. The CDR3 reads CASRNSQGGNSPLHF. The DNA for the CDR3 is TGTGCCAGCAGAAACTCTCAGGGTGGAAATTCACCCCTCCACTTT.

CDR3 protein: CASSPPQGAQPYGYTF. In nucleotides, the CDR3 is TGTGCCAGCAGTCCCCCGCAGGGGGCGCAACCCTATGGCTACACCTTC. The rearrangement uses TRBV28 and TRBJ1-2, with 8 bases identical to TRBD1. V shed 5 bases and J 4 bases; nucleotides not matched to a gene: 12. CDR1 and CDR2 (germline): MDHEN, SYDVKM. CDR3 size: 16 residues.

The J gene is TRBJ1-1, the V gene TRBV5-1; 7 bases map to TRBD1. The length of the CDR3 is 14 residues. V was pared by 4 bases and J by 4 bases, with 7 bases of the junction left unmatched. Germline CDR1 reads SGHRS; CDR2 reads YFSETQ. In DNA, the CDR3 is TGCGCCAGCAGCCCCACGACAGGGCCCACTGAAGCTTTCTTT. It yields the protein CASSPTTGPTEAFF.

CDR3 amino acids: CASSLDGSTGELFF. CDR3 nucleotides: TGTGCCAGCAGCTTAGATGGGAGCACCGGGGAGCTGTTTTTT. V and J are TRBV7-8 and TRBJ2-2; maybe TRBD2 (5 bases). This CDR3 spans 14 amino acids. V was shortened by 1 base and J by 4 bases, with 7 bases between the two germline ends. Germline assignment: CDR1 SGHVS and CDR2 FQNEAQ.

The rearrangement links TRBV2 to TRBJ2-2; 7 bases are shared with TRBD1. The trim removed 8 bases at V and 4 bases at J, leaving 4 bases unmatched. Looked up from germline, CDR1 is SNHLY and CDR2 is FYNNEI. This CDR3 has 13 amino acids. The CDR3 nucleotides are TGTGCCAGCGATAAGGGGGCCACCGGGGAGCTGTTTTTT. Its translation is CASDKGATGELFF.

The DNA for the CDR3 is TGTGCCAGCAGTTTTAGCGGGAGAGCGTCCTACGAGCAGTACTTC. Translating gives CASSFSGRASYEQYF. The chain uses TRBV28 and TRBJ2-7, with 9 bases lining up with TRBD2. The CDR3 is 15 amino acids. V was clipped by 3 bases and J by 1 base; unmatched bases: 4. Germline-derived CDR1 and CDR2 are MDHEN and SYDVKM.

The chain carries TRBV18 and TRBJ1-5, with 8 bases aligning to TRBD1. The germline V gene encodes CDR1 KGHSH and CDR2 LQKENI. The length of the CDR3 is 15 residues. The ends lost 2 bases at V and 6 bases at J; junction bases unmatched: 6. The CDR3 DNA follows: TGTGCCAGCTCACCAGTCAGGGGGCATCGTCAGCCCCAGCATTTT. It yields the protein CASSPVRGHRQPQHF.